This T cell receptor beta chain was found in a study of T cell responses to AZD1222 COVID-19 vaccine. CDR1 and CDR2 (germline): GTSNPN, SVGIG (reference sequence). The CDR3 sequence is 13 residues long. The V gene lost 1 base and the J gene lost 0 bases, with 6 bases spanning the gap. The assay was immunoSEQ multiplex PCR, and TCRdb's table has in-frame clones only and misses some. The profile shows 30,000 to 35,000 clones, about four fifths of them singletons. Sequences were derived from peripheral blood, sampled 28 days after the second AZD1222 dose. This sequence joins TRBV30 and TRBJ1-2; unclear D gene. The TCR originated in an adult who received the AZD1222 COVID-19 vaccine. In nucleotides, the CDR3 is TGTGCCTGGAGTGGCAGCCCTAACTATGGCTACACCTTC. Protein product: CAWSGSPNYGYTF.